Listed here are 14 T cell receptor beta chains from one sample, sequenced in a study of T cells in Graves' hyperthyroidism and ophthalmopathy. Researchers took RNA transcripts and amplified the TCR beta CDR3 regions from them. The HTBI primer set served for first-round RT-PCR of the TCR CDR3. TCRdb reprocessed the multiplex PCR reads via MiXCR and lists one record per CDR3 protein. Seen here are over 250,000 distinct CDR3 sequences, less than 30% observed once, and the top ten hold roughly a quarter. The source material was blood. The receptor set was obtained from a man aged 35 to 55 with Graves' hyperthyroidism that later progressed to Graves' ophthalmopathy.

The rearrangement joins TRBV7-3 to TRBJ2-2, with TRBD2 matching 14 bases. This CDR3 is built from 18 residues. Germline values: CDR1 SGHTA, CDR2 FQGTGA. V lost 2 bases and J lost 6; bases outside the gene matches: 8. CDR3 DNA sequence: TGTGCCAGCAGCTTACCCAAGACTAGCGGGAGGGCCGCCGGGGAGCTGTTTTTT. Translation gives CASSLPKTSGRAAGELFF. The complete variable domain, with remaining parts taken from reference TRBV7-3 and TRBJ2-2, reads GAGVSQTPSNKVTEKGKYVELRCDPISGHTALYWYRQSLGQGPEFLIYFQGTGAADDSGLPNDRFFAVRPEGSVSTLKIQRTERGDSAVYLCASSLPKTSGRAAGELFFGEGSRLTVL.

This clonotype was seen at least ten times. The rearrangement uses TRBV11-3 and TRBJ1-1; D uncertain. CDR1 is SGHNT, CDR2 YENEEA, per germline. The CDR3 length is 13 residues. V gave up 5 bases and J gave up 1 base, with 8 bases separating them. The CDR3 region has the DNA TGTGCCAGCAGCCTCAACTGGAACACTGAAGCTTTCTTT. It codes for CASSLNWNTEAFF.

There are many counts of this clonotype. This chain uses TRBV20-1 with TRBJ2-7; 8 bases map to TRBD2. The CDR3 length is 14 residues. Unmatched junction bases numbered 7, after V lost 0 bases and J lost 6 bases. CDR1 DFQATT and CDR2 SNEGSKA come from the germline V gene (reference sequence). The CDR3 protein is CSARDVAGGPEQYF. The CDR3 coding sequence is TGCAGTGCTAGAGATGTGGCGGGAGGTCCCGAGCAGTACTTC.

V is TRBV4-2 and J is TRBJ2-7, with D perhaps matching TRBD2 (5 bases). Trimming left V 0 bases short and J 6 bases short, with 12 bases between. From germline, CDR1 is LGHNA and CDR2 YNFKEQ. There are 14 residues in the CDR3. CDR3 region: CASSQDKSGSEQYF. The DNA for the CDR3 is TGTGCCAGCAGCCAAGATAAATCGGGGAGCGAGCAGTACTTC.

The chain joins TRBV6-5 to TRBJ1-5; no firm D call. This CDR3 comprises 13 residues. The V and J ends lost 2 bases and 7 bases respectively, with 9 bases between them. Looked up from germline, CDR1 is MNHEY and CDR2 is SVGAGI. CDR3 residues: CASSYRWNQPQHF. The CDR3 coding sequence is TGTGCCAGCAGTTACCGGTGGAACCAGCCCCAGCATTTT.

The table lists this clonotype with many counts. The chain recombines TRBV11-2 with TRBJ2-2; 9 bases agree with TRBD2. CDR1 and CDR2 from the germline V gene are SGHAT and FQNNGV. CDR3 length equals 16 residues. J lost 5 bases, V lost 1 base, and 5 bases had no gene match. As DNA, the CDR3 is TGTGCCAGCAGCTTAGTACCTAGCGGGATGACCGGGGAGCTGTTTTTT. It encodes CASSLVPSGMTGELFF.

This clonotype is a singleton in its sample. V usage is TRBV6-1 and J usage is TRBJ1-1; TRBD1 matches 8 bases. The V segment lost 3 bases and the J segment 8 bases; nucleotides outside the gene matches: 14. The germline CDR1 and CDR2 sequences are MNHNS and SASEGT. The CDR3 totals 16 residues. This CDR3 reads CASSDEGSRGRREAFF. CDR3 bases: TGTGCCAGCAGTGACGAGGGGAGCAGGGGGCGCCGAGAAGCTTTCTTT.

The gene calls are TRBV28 and TRBJ2-4; 11 bases map to TRBD1. V lost 3 bases to trimming and J lost 1 base; unmatched junction nucleotides: 5. Per the germline V gene, CDR1 is MDHEN and CDR2 is SYDVKM. The CDR3 sequence is 17 residues long. The CDR3 DNA reads TGTGCCAGCAGTTTCTGGACAGGGGGCGCGGCCAAAAACATTCAGTACTTC. Its translation is CASSFWTGGAAKNIQYF.

The chain carries TRBV19 and TRBJ1-2; D is uncertain. Trimming took 3 bases from V and 4 from J, leaving 9 bases between them. Germline V gene data show CDR1 as LNHDA and CDR2 as SQIVND (reference sequence). This CDR3 has 13 residues. The CDR3 DNA reads as TGTGCCAGTAGTATTGGGCTGAGCTATGGCTACACCTTC. Amino acid sequence: CASSIGLSYGYTF.

There are many counts of this clonotype. This chain links TRBV30 with TRBJ1-3, with D possibly TRBD1 on 5 matching bases. Germline CDR1 and CDR2: GTSNPN and SVGIG (reference sequence). This CDR3 comprises 16 residues. Deletions cut 0 bases from V and 0 bases from J, with 12 bases between. This CDR3 reads CAWSVWTPNSGNTIYF. In DNA, the CDR3 is TGTGCCTGGAGTGTATGGACACCCAACTCTGGAAACACCATATATTTT.

Worth noting for this clonotype: A read error may be the cause here, since a much bigger clone is one base away. This chain uses TRBV12-3 or TRBV12-4 with TRBJ2-5; D is ambiguous. This CDR3 has 15 residues. The germline V and J ends were trimmed by 2 bases and 5 bases, with 15 bases remaining between them. The CDR3 region is CASSLNRRSPETQYF. In DNA, the CDR3 is TGTGCCAGCAGTTTAAACCGAAGGTCTCCGGAGACCCAGTACTTC.

This chain uses TRBV28 with TRBJ1-2; a possible D gene is TRBD1 (5 bases). The CDR3 consists of 14 residues. Deletions cut 4 bases from V and 4 bases from J, with 13 bases between. The germline CDR1 and CDR2 sequences are MDHEN and SYDVKM. CDR3 nucleotide sequence: TGTGCCAGCAGTTCAACACAGGTGCGCTATGGCTACACCTTC. Amino acid sequence: CASSSTQVRYGYTF.

This clonotype was seen more than once but under ten times. CDR3 DNA sequence: TGTGCCAGCAGCCCGACAGGGGCGAGAGAGACCCAGTACTTC. This sequence encodes CASSPTGARETQYF. The chain links TRBV12-3 or TRBV12-4 to TRBJ2-5; 8 bases line up with TRBD1. J gave up 4 bases and V 6 bases, and 7 bases lay outside the gene matches. CDR3 length: 14 residues.

The rearrangement uses TRBV28 and TRBJ2-2; D is possibly TRBD2 (5 bases). Trimming removed 8 bases at V and 5 bases at J, with 9 bases between. There are 12 residues in the CDR3. Germline V gene lookup returns CDR1 MDHEN and CDR2 SYDVKM. This chain's CDR3 is CASGSLTGELFF. The CDR3 coding sequence is TGTGCCAGCGGGAGCCTGACCGGGGAGCTGTTTTTT.